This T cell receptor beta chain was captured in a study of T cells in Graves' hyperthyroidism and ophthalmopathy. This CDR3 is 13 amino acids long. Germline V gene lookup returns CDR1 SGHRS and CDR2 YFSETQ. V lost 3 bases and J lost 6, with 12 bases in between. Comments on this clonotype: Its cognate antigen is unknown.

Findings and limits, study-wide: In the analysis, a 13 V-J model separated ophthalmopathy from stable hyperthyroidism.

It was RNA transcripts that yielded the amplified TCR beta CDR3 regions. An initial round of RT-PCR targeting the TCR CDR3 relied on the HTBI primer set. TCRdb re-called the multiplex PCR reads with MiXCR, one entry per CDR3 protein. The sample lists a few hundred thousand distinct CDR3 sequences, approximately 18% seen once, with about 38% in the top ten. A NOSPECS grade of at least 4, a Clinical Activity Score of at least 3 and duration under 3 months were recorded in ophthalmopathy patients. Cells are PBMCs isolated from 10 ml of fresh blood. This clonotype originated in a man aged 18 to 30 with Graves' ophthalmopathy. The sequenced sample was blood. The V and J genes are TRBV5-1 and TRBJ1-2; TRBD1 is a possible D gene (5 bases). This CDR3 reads CASSSRDRDGYTF. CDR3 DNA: TGCGCCAGCAGCTCCAGGGATCGTGATGGCTACACCTTC.